The source of this TCR beta chain is a study of blood T cell repertoires in COVID-19. Profiling relied on immunoSEQ multiplex PCR, and the TCRdb table lists in-frame clones only, not all of them. In the table there are approximately 250,000 clones, 85% to 90% of which are singletons. The length of the CDR3 is 13 residues. Germline V CDR1 and CDR2: ENHRY, SYGVKD. Germline trimming cut 8 bases from V and 2 bases from J; bases unmatched to any gene: 2. The chain carries TRBV10-3 and TRBJ2-7, with 11 nucleotides matching TRBD1. The clonotype was recovered from a man between 18 and 29 years old with active or convalescent COVID-19. Sequencing was done on a sample of peripheral blood. CDR3 protein: CAIGDRGTYEQYF. The CDR3 DNA is TGTGCCATCGGGGACAGGGGGACCTACGAGCAGTACTTC.